Sequencing of this T cell receptor (beta chain) was carried out in a study of blood T cell repertoires in COVID-19. For the study at large: The United States, Italy and Spain provided the acute and convalescent COVID-19 samples. The analysed material was cDNA or gDNA that came from T cells, B-cell-depleted T cells, or PBMCs.

Per the study methods: Nucleated cell counts were estimated from reference gene primer amplification. Sequencing used immunoSEQ multiplex PCR; TCRdb keeps in-frame clones, though not all of them. V and J calls and clone size come straight from that table; D and trimming were deduced from the DNA. In the table there are hundreds of thousands of clones, 86% of which are singletons. From germline, CDR1 is SGHDT and CDR2 YYEEEE. The CDR3 sequence is 16 residues long. The J segment lost 7 bases and the V segment lost 4 bases, leaving 10 bases of the junction unmatched. This TCR derives from a woman in her 30s with active or convalescent COVID-19. This chain links TRBV5-6 with TRBJ2-1, with TRBD2 identical over 11 bases. Sequencing used peripheral blood. The CDR3 nucleotides are TGTGCCAGCAGCCGATCACTAGCGGGAGTTTCTAATGAGCAGTTCTTC. This encodes CASSRSLAGVSNEQFF.